Below, 7 T cell receptor beta chains from the same sample are listed, as sequenced in a study of blood T cell repertoires in COVID-19 (dated by TCRdb to the early 2020s). The library was made by the immunoSEQ multiplex PCR assay. TCRdb took over this immuneACCESS table, retaining in-frame rearrangements with V and J assigned. Such tables are incomplete; in checked studies, under half of the missing clones stem from an unresolved V gene, and the remainder is unexplained. The sample yields around 62,000 clones; 93% were counted once. The leading ten clones occupy less than 3.5% of the sample. Sequencing was performed on peripheral blood. The receptors were sampled from a man between 65 and 85 years old with active COVID-19.

The chain recombines TRBV15 with TRBJ2-6; no firm D call. The CDR3 has 16 amino acids. Trimming took off 0 bases at V and 2 bases at J, with 8 bases between the two ends. The germline V gene has CDR1 LNHNV and CDR2 YYDKDF (reference sequence). In DNA, the CDR3 is TGTGCCACCAGCAGAGATCTGGTAGCTGGGGCCAACGTCCTGACTTTC. This gives the protein CATSRDLVAGANVLTF.

The chain carries TRBV4-2 and TRBJ2-7, with 9 bases fitting TRBD2. With 0 bases clipped from V and 2 bases from J, the junction kept 2 bases outside the gene matches. This CDR3 has 15 residues. The germline V gene encodes CDR1 LGHNA and CDR2 YNFKEQ. Here the CDR3 reads CASSQESGGTYEQYV. CDR3 DNA: TGTGCCAGCAGCCAAGAAAGCGGGGGGACCTACGAGCAGTACGTC.

The chain is built from TRBV30 and TRBJ1-5; D unresolved. This CDR3 is built from 15 residues. The germline CDR1 and CDR2 sequences are GTSNPN and SVGIG (reference sequence). V lost 5 bases and J lost 2, with 16 bases in between. CDR3 sequence (DNA): TGTGCCTGGCCCCTCGGAATGACTCGCAATCAGCCCCAGCATTTT. This sequence encodes CAWPLGMTRNQPQHF.

The V call is TRBV5-1, the J call TRBJ2-7, with 8 bases lining up with TRBD1. The CDR3 has 14 residues. From germline, CDR1 is SGHRS and CDR2 YFSETQ. V lost 4 bases to trimming and J lost 5 bases; unmatched junction nucleotides: 8. The CDR3 DNA reads as TGCGCCAGCAGCCCAGGGGGCTGGTTGGACGAGCAGTACGTC. As protein: CASSPGGWLDEQYV.

This clone came up once. The V and J genes are TRBV27 and TRBJ1-3; D is perhaps TRBD1 (6 bases). CDR3 size: 15 residues. Trimming shortened V by 6 bases and J by 0 bases, and 12 bases separated the two germline ends. The germline V gene encodes CDR1 MNHEY and CDR2 SMNVEV (reference sequence). This chain's CDR3 is CASRRGHPSGNTIYF. The CDR3 coding sequence is TGTGCCAGCAGACGGGGACACCCCTCTGGAAACACCATATATTTT.

The chain recombines TRBV28 with TRBJ1-5, with 8 bases identical to TRBD1. This CDR3 region has 17 residues. V dropped 1 base and J dropped 5; count of bases not matched to a gene: 10. Germline V CDR1 and CDR2: MDHEN, SYDVKM. CDR3 sequence reads: CASSLLHRGLEDQPQHF. The DNA of the CDR3 is TGTGCCAGCAGTTTATTACACAGGGGGTTGGAGGATCAGCCCCAGCATTTT.

The V call is TRBV7-8, the J call TRBJ2-5, with D tentatively TRBD2 (6 bases). The germline V and J ends were trimmed by 5 bases and 5 bases, with 18 bases remaining between them. Germline V gene sequence: CDR1 SGHVS, CDR2 FQNEAQ. The CDR3 extends over 15 amino acids. The DNA of the CDR3 is TGTGCCAGCAGCCCCCCCCGGGGGTTCGGGGAGACCCAGTACTTC. Protein sequence: CASSPPRGFGETQYF.